This TCR beta chain was observed in a study of T cell responses to AZD1222 COVID-19 vaccine. V lost 5 bases and J lost 2; bases outside the gene matches: 9. The CDR3 extends over 15 amino acids. Germline V CDR1 and CDR2: SQVTM, ANQGSEA. The data were produced by immunoSEQ multiplex PCR, yet TCRdb's version contains in-frame clones alone and is incomplete. The profile covers roughly 120,000 clones, with roughly 88% appearing a single time and around 5% taken by the ten largest. As regards this clone: No antigen is known for it.

Study-level points and caveats: The study found vaccine-associated CD4 TCRs spanning spike, dominant at 160-218 and 743-854. The donor group comprised mostly white British people and more females; the analysis possibly underestimated clonal diversity.

This receptor was identified in an adult in good health. Sequences were derived from peripheral blood, sampled on day 0 of AZD1222 vaccination. The chain links TRBV29-1 to TRBJ2-7; TRBD1 matches at 10 bases. CDR3 coding DNA: TGCAGCGTTTGGGGCGGGGGACAGGGGACCTACGAGCAGTACTTC. Protein product: CSVWGGGQGTYEQYF.